This T cell receptor (beta chain) was found in a study of CD4 T cells in relation to SARS-CoV-2 and coronaviruses. Study summary: PBMCs were cultured with antigen for nine to eleven days before TCR beta sequencing. The negative reference was HIV-1 Nef peptide pool or peptide-free culture. Study results and limitations: About 65% of donors had memory CD4+ clonotypes crossrecognizing SARS-CoV-2 and common cold coronavirus spike.

In germline, CDR1 is LGHNA, CDR2 YNFKEQ. The CDR3 has 16 amino acids. V lost 0 bases, J lost 8 bases, and 19 bases lay in between. TCRdb keeps only in-frame clones here, not all; method: immunoSEQ multiplex PCR. In the table there are approximately 20,000 clones, roughly 79% of which are singletons. Before the COVID-19 pandemic, during about 2010-2019, CD4+ T cells were taken from unexposed donors. The cells were cultured for over eight days before CD4+ T cells were isolated. Cells permitting, SARS-CoV-2 S/N and four cold-coronavirus spikes were tested on unexposed-donor CD4+ T cells. In the case of this clone: Its antigen is not identified.

The TCR originated in a human donor in good health. Material for sequencing was CD4+ T cells from PBMCs, cultured in vitro. The chain recombines TRBV4-2 with TRBJ1-2; D is possibly TRBD1 (5 bases). CDR3 in amino acids: CASSQEIYRDDSGYTF. The CDR3 bases are TGTGCCAGCAGCCAAGAGATATATCGGGACGATTCAGGCTACACCTTC.